The clone carrying this T cell receptor (beta chain) was picked up one time. Its specificity is unknown. The source of the sample is a study of cytomegalovirus exposure and HLA in healthy donors. Overall study findings and caveats: Cytomegalovirus association was assigned to about 150 TCR beta chains. Through in vitro validation, three CMV-associated chains were shown to be specific for CMV antigens.

TCRdb's table, derived via immunoSEQ multiplex PCR, lists solely in-frame clones and lacks some. The table has about 120,000 clones, around 90% seen once; the top ten hold 1.5% to 2.5%. The CDR3 spans 14 residues. Per germline, CDR1 SEHNR and CDR2 FQNEAQ (reference sequence). V dropped 3 bases and J dropped 6 bases, with 11 bases sitting between them. The sequencing sample was made of PBMCs. V and J are TRBV7-9 and TRBJ2-2, with TRBD2 as a possible D gene (6 bases). This TCR came from a woman younger than 30 in good health and CMV-seronegative. The CDR3 DNA reads as TGTGCCAGCAGCTTGGAAGAGCGGGCCGGGGAGCTGTTTTTT. Translating gives CASSLEERAGELFF.